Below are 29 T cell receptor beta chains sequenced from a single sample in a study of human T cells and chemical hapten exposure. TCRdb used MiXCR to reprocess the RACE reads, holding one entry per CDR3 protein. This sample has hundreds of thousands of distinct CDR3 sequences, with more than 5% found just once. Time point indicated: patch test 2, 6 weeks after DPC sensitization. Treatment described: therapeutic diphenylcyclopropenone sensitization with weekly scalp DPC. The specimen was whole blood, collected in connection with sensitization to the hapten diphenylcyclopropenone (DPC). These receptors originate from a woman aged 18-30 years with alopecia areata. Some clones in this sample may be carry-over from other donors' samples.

The DNA of the CDR3 is TGCAGCGGGGGGGACAGATACTACGAGCAGTACTTC. This gives the protein CSGGDRYYEQYF. The rearrangement uses TRBV29-1 and TRBJ2-7; D might be TRBD1 (7 bases). The CDR3 length is 12 residues. The germline V and J ends were trimmed by 7 bases and 3 bases, with 13 bases remaining between them. CDR1 and CDR2 (germline): SQVTM, ANQGSEA.

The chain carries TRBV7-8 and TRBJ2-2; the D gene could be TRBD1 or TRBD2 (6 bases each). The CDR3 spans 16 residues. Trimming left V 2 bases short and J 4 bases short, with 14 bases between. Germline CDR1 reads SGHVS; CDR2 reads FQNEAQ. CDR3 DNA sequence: TGTGCCAGCAGCTTAAGATGGGGGGCGAGCACCGGGGAGCTGTTTTTT. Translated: CASSLRWGASTGELFF.

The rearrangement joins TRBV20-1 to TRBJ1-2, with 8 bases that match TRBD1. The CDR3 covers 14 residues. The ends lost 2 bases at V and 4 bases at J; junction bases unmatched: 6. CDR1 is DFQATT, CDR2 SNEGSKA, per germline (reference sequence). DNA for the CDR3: TGCAGTGCTAGACGACAGGGGCATGGCTATGGCTACACCTTC. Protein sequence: CSARRQGHGYGYTF.

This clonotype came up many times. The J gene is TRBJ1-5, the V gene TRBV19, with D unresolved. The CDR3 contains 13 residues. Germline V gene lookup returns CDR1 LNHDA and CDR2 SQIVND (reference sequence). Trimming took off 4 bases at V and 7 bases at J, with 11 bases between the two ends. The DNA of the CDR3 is TGTGCCAGTAGTACCAACACGGGGCAGCCCCAGCATTTT. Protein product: CASSTNTGQPQHF.

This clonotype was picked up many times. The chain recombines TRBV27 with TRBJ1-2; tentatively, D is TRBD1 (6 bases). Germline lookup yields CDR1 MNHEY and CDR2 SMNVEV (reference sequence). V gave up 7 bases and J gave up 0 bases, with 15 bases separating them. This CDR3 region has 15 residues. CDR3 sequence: CASTDRSLTNYGYTF. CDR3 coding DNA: TGTGCCAGCACCGACAGGAGCCTTACTAACTATGGCTACACCTTC.

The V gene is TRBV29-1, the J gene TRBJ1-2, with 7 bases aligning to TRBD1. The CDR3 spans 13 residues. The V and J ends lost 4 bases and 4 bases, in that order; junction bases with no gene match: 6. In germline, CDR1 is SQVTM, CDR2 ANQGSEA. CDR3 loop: CSVVGGETYGYTF. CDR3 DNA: TGCAGCGTTGTAGGGGGCGAGACCTATGGCTACACCTTC. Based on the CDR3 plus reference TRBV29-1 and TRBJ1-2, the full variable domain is SAVISQKPSRDICQRGTSLTIQCQVDSQVTMMFWYRQQPGQSLTLIATANQGSEATYESGFVIDKFPISRPNLTFSTLTVSNMSPEDSSIYLCSVVGGETYGYTFGSGTRLTVV.

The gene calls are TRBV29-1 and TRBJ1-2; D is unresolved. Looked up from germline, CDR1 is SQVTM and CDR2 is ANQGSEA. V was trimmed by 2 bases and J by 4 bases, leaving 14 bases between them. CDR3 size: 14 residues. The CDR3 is CSVESVEWGYGYTF. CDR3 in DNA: TGCAGCGTTGAATCGGTCGAATGGGGCTATGGCTACACCTTC.

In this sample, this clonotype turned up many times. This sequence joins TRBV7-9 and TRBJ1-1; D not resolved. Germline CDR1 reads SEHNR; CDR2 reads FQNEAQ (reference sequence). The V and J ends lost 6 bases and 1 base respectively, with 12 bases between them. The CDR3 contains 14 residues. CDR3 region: CASRGWTENTEAFF. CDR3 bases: TGTGCCAGCAGGGGATGGACTGAGAACACTGAAGCTTTCTTT.

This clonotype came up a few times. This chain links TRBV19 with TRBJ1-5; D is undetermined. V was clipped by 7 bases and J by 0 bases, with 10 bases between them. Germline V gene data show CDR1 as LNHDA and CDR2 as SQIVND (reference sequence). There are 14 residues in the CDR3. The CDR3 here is CASTPGNSNQPQHF. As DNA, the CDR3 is TGTGCCAGTACCCCGGGTAATAGCAATCAGCCCCAGCATTTT.

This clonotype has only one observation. The CDR3 DNA sequence: TGTGCCAGCAGCTCGGCCCTTTACGAGCAGTACTTC. Amino acids: CASSSALYEQYF. The chain couples TRBV7-6 to TRBJ2-7, with D hard to call. The V gene's germline CDR1 is SGHVS and CDR2 FNYEAQ. The CDR3 runs to 12 residues. The V end was cut by 4 bases, the J end by 4 bases, with 8 bases between. Full variable domain (remainder filled in from reference TRBV7-6 and TRBJ2-7): GAGVSQSPRYKVTKRGQDVALRCDPISGHVSLYWYRQALGQGPEFLTYFNYEAQQDKSGLPNDRFSAERPEGSISTLTIQRTEQRDSAMYRCASSSALYEQYFGPGTRLTVT.

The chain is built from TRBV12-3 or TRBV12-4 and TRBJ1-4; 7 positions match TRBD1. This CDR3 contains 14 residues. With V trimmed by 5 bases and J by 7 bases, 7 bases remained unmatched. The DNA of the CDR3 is TGTGCCAGCAGTGTGGCCGGGACAGCTGAAAAACTGTTTTTT. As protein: CASSVAGTAEKLFF.

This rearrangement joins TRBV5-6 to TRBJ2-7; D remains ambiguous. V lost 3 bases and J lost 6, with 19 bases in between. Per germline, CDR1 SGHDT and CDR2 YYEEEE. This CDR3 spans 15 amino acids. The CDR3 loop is CASSSQSRIPTEQYF. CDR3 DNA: TGTGCCAGCAGCTCCCAGAGCCGGATACCTACCGAGCAGTACTTC. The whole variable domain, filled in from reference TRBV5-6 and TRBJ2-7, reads DAGVTQSPTHLIKTRGQQVTLRCSPKSGHDTVSWYQQALGQGPQFIFQYYEEEERQRGNFPDRFSGHQFPNYSSELNVNALLLGDSALYLCASSSQSRIPTEQYFGPGTRLTVT.

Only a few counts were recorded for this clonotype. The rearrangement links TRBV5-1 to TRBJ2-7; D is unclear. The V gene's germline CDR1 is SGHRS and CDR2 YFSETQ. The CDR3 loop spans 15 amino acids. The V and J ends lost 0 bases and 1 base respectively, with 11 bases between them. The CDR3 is CASSLEGNPSYEQYF. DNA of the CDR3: TGCGCCAGCAGCTTGGAAGGTAACCCTTCCTACGAGCAGTACTTC. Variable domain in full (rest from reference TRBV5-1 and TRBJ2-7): KAGVTQTPRYLIKTRGQQVTLSCSPISGHRSVSWYQQTPGQGLQFLFEYFSETQRNKGNFPGRFSGRQFSNSRSEMNVSTLELGDSALYLCASSLEGNPSYEQYFGPGTRLTVT.

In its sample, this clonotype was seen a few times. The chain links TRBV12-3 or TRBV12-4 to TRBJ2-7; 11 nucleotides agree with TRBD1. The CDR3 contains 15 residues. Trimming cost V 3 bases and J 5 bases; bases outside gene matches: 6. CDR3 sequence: CASSFSGQGGNEQYF. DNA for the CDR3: TGTGCCAGCAGTTTTTCGGGACAGGGGGGTAACGAGCAGTACTTC.

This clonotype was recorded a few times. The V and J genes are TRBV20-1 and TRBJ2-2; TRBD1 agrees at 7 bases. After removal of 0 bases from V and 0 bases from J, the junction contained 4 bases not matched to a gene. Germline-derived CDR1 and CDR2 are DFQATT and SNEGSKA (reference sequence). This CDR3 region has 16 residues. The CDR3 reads CSARDLDRPNTGELFF. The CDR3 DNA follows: TGCAGTGCTAGAGACCTGGACAGGCCGAACACCGGGGAGCTGTTTTTT.

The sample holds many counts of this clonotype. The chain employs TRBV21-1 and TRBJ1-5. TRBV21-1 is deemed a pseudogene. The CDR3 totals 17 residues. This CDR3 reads CASSKALRSSSNQPQHF. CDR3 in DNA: TGTGCCAGCAGCAAAGCGCTAAGATCTAGTAGTAATCAGCCCCAGCATTTT.

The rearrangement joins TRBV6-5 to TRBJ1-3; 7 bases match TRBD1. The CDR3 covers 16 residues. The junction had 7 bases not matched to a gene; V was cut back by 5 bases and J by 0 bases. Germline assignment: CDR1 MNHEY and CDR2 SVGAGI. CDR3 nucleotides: TGTGCCAGCAGTGCCACAGGGGCGAACTCTGGAAACACCATATATTTT. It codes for CASSATGANSGNTIYF.

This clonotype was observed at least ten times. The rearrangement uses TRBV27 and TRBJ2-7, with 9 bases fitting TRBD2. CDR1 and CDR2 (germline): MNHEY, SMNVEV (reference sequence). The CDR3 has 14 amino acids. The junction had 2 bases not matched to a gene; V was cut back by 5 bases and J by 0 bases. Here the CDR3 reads CASSSGGPSYEQYF. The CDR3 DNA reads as TGTGCCAGCAGTAGCGGGGGGCCCTCCTACGAGCAGTACTTC.

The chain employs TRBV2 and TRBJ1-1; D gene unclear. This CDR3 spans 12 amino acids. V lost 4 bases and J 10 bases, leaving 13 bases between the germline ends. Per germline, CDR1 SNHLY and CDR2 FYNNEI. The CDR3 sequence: CASSAGNLIAFF. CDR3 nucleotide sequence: TGTGCCAGCAGTGCCGGGAATCTCATAGCTTTCTTT. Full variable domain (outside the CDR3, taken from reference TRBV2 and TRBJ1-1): EPEVTQTPSHQVTQMGQEVILRCVPISNHLYFYWYRQILGQKVEFLVSFYNNEISEKSEIFDDQFSVERPDGSNFTLKIRSTKLEDSAMYFCASSAGNLIAFFGQGTRLTVV.

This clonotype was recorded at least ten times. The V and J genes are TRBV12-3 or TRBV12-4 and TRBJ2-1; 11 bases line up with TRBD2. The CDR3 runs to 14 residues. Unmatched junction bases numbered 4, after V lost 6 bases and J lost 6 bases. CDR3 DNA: TGTGCCAGCAGAACTAGCGGGGGACTCAATGAGCAGTTCTTC. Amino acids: CASRTSGGLNEQFF.

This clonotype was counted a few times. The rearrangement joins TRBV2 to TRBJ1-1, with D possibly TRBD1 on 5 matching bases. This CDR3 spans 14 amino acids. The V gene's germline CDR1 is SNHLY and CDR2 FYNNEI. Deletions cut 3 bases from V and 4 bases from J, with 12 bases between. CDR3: CASSERGGSTEAFF. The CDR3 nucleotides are TGTGCCAGCAGTGAGCGGGGGGGGAGCACTGAAGCTTTCTTT.

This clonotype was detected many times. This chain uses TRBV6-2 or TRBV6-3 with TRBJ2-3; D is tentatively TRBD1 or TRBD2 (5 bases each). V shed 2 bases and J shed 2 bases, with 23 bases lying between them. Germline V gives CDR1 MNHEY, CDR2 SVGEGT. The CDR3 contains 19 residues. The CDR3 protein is CASSYPQSRGRGNTDTQYF. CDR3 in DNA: TGTGCCAGCAGTTACCCCCAATCCCGGGGACGAGGCAACACAGATACGCAGTATTTT.

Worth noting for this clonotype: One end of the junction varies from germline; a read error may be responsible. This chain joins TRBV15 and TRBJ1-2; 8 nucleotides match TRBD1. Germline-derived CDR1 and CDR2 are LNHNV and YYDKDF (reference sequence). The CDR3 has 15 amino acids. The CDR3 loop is CATSRDRGGPYGYTF. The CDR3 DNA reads TGTGCCACCAGCCGAGACAGGGGCGGGCCCTATGGCTACACCTTC.

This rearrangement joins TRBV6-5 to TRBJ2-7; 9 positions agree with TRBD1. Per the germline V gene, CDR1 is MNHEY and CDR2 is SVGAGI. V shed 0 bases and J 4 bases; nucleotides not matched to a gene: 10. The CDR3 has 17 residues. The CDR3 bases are TGTGCCAGCAGTTACTCGAACGCGGGACAGGGTGTATACGAGCAGTACTTC. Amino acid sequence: CASSYSNAGQGVYEQYF.

The CDR3 is CSVSPGAGTEAFF. The CDR3 DNA follows: TGCAGTGTTAGTCCGGGTGCGGGGACTGAAGCTTTCTTT. The chain carries TRBV20-1 and TRBJ1-1; D is uncertain. Trimming removed 7 bases from V and 5 bases from J, with 17 bases in between. The length of the CDR3 is 13 residues. Germline loops: CDR1 DFQATT, CDR2 SNEGSKA (reference sequence).

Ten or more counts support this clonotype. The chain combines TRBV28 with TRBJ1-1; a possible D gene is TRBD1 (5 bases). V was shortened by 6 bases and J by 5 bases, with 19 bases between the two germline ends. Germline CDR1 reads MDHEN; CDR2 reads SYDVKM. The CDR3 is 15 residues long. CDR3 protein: CASSPASGGRTEAFF. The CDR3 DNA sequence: TGTGCCAGCAGCCCCGCTTCCGGGGGGAGGACTGAAGCTTTCTTT.

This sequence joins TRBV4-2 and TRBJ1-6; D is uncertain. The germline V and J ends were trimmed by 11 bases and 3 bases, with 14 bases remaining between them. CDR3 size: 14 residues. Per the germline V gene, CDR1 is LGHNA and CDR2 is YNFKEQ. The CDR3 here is CAGSEDGYNSPLHF. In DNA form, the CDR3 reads TGTGCCGGATCCGAGGACGGCTATAATTCACCCCTCCACTTT.

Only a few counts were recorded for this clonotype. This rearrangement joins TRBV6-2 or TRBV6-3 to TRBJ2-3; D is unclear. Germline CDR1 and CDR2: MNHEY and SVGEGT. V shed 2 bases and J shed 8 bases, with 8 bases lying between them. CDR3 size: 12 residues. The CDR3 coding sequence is TGTGCCAGCAGTTACCCGACCCTTACGCAGTATTTT. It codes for CASSYPTLTQYF.

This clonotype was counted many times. The CDR3 loop is CASSYVVGPAHQPQHF. The CDR3 DNA reads TGTGCCAGCAGTTACGTCGTAGGGCCGGCGCATCAGCCCCAGCATTTT. The chain carries TRBV6-6 and TRBJ1-5, with D unclear. The CDR3 is 16 amino acids. Looked up from germline, CDR1 is MNHNY and CDR2 is SVGAGI (reference sequence). With 2 bases removed from V and 5 bases from J, the gap between germline ends came to 16 bases.